The 30 T cell receptor beta chains below come from one sample, sequenced in a study of response to subunit inactivated influenza vaccine. TCRdb called the RT-PCR reads again in MiXCR, with one record for every CDR3 protein. The profile shows about 500,000 distinct CDR3 sequences, 15% to 20% of them singletons. The sample consisted of CD4+ T cells sorted from PBMCs, taken roughly 24 months after vaccination. All receptors come from a man aged 50-75 years who received an inactivated influenza vaccine.

This clonotype was counted a few times. J is TRBJ2-7 and V is TRBV6-5; 9 positions match TRBD2. The trim removed 2 bases at V and 4 bases at J, leaving 9 bases unmatched. CDR1 and CDR2 (germline): MNHEY, SVGAGI. The CDR3 extends over 16 amino acids. In nucleotides, the CDR3 is TGTGCCAGCAGTTACCTGGGACTAGCTAAACCATACGAGCAGTACTTC. It encodes CASSYLGLAKPYEQYF.

At least ten counts were recorded for this clonotype. J is TRBJ2-2 and V is TRBV24-1; 7 bases are shared with TRBD1. The germline V gene has CDR1 KGHDR and CDR2 SFDVKD. Trimming removed 4 bases from V and 3 bases from J; junction bases left unmatched: 4. CDR3 length: 15 residues. CDR3 amino acids: CATSEATGYTGELFF. The CDR3 DNA reads TGTGCCACCAGTGAGGCGACAGGGTACACCGGGGAGCTGTTTTTT.

This clonotype was recorded a few times. In nucleotides, the CDR3 is TGTGCCAGCAGCCGAGGTTGGCTAGCGGGAGGGGAGCAGTACTTC. Protein product: CASSRGWLAGGEQYF. This chain links TRBV13 with TRBJ2-7; 12 nucleotides line up with TRBD2. The CDR3 consists of 15 residues. The germline CDR1 and CDR2 sequences are PRHDT and FYEKMQ (reference sequence). V shed 5 bases, J shed 7 bases, and the junction held 9 bases outside the gene matches.

The table lists this clonotype with a few counts. This rearrangement joins TRBV10-3 to TRBJ2-3; TRBD2 aligns across 11 bases. J was trimmed by 2 bases and V by 2 bases; bases with no gene match: 12. This CDR3 has 19 amino acids. Germline lookup yields CDR1 ENHRY and CDR2 SYGVKD. The CDR3 coding sequence is TGTGCCATCAGTGAGCCCGTAACGACTAGCGGGGACCCCACAGATACGCAGTATTTT. Encoded protein: CAISEPVTTSGDPTDTQYF.

This clonotype was seen a few times. This sequence joins TRBV12-3 or TRBV12-4 and TRBJ1-1, with 8 bases lining up with TRBD1. The length of the CDR3 is 14 residues. With 5 bases clipped from V and 3 bases from J, the junction kept 5 bases outside the gene matches. The CDR3 sequence: CASSVQGAYTEAFF. The CDR3 DNA sequence: TGTGCCAGCAGTGTCCAGGGGGCGTACACTGAAGCTTTCTTT.

This clonotype was counted between two and nine times. The chain carries TRBV10-3 and TRBJ1-2; 7 bases fit TRBD1. Germline V gene data show CDR1 as ENHRY and CDR2 as SYGVKD. The CDR3 covers 14 residues. V shed 7 bases and J 6 bases; nucleotides not matched to a gene: 11. CDR3 residues: CAITENRGGDGYTF. The CDR3 DNA is TGTGCCATCACCGAAAACAGGGGTGGTGATGGCTACACCTTC.

The genes are TRBV11-1 and TRBJ2-3; the D is unclear. CDR3 length: 15 residues. The germline CDR1 and CDR2 sequences are SGHAT and FQDESV (reference sequence). Trimming shortened V by 5 bases and J by 0 bases, and 12 bases separated the two germline ends. Written as DNA, the CDR3 is TGTGCCAGCAGCACCCCGGTGGGGAGCACAGATACGCAGTATTTT. It yields the protein CASSTPVGSTDTQYF.

The genes are TRBV20-1 and TRBJ2-2, with TRBD2 identical over 11 bases. The CDR3 covers 15 residues. V was pared by 4 bases and J by 4 bases, with 5 bases of the junction left unmatched. Germline V gives CDR1 DFQATT, CDR2 SNEGSKA (reference sequence). CDR3 amino acids: CSATKTSGTTGELFF. The CDR3 bases are TGCAGTGCTACCAAGACTAGCGGGACCACCGGGGAGCTGTTTTTT.

The gene calls are TRBV6-5 and TRBJ2-5, with 8 bases lining up with TRBD1. Per germline, CDR1 MNHEY and CDR2 SVGAGI. The CDR3 is 18 amino acids. The J segment lost 6 bases and the V segment lost 0 bases, leaving 15 bases of the junction unmatched. As DNA, the CDR3 is TGTGCCAGCAGTTACTCGATTTTCACGCAGGGGGCCCGGAAGACCCAGTACTTC. Protein product: CASSYSIFTQGARKTQYF.

This clonotype was found many times. The chain recombines TRBV7-2 with TRBJ2-1, with 12 positions matching TRBD2. This CDR3 contains 15 residues. After removal of 5 bases from V and 6 bases from J, the junction contained 5 bases not matched to a gene. CDR1 is SGHTA and CDR2 is FQGNSA in the germline V gene. CDR3: CASSPTSGGSNEQFF. For the CDR3, the DNA is TGTGCCAGCAGCCCGACTAGCGGGGGCTCCAATGAGCAGTTCTTC.

This clonotype has just a few counts. The V gene is TRBV12-3 or TRBV12-4, the J gene TRBJ2-7, with 12 bases identical to TRBD2. Losses at the gene ends were 4 bases for V and 0 bases for J; bases not matched to a gene: 7. The CDR3 runs 17 residues. CDR3 in amino acids: CASSYPTSGGHSYEQYF. The CDR3 DNA follows: TGTGCCAGCAGTTACCCTACTAGCGGGGGGCACTCCTACGAGCAGTACTTC.

This clonotype has a count of ten or more. The chain employs TRBV10-3 and TRBJ2-7, with 9 positions matching TRBD2. This CDR3 has 15 amino acids. After removal of 0 bases from V and 0 bases from J, the junction contained 0 bases not matched to a gene. CDR1 ENHRY and CDR2 SYGVKD come from the germline V gene. CDR3 amino acids: CAISESSGSSYEQYF. The CDR3 bases are TGTGCCATCAGTGAGTCTAGCGGGAGCTCCTACGAGCAGTACTTC.

This clonotype has more than one count but fewer than ten. This chain connects TRBV27 to TRBJ2-7; no reliable D call. Germline CDR1 and CDR2: MNHEY and SMNVEV (reference sequence). CDR3 size: 15 residues. Trimming removed 5 bases at V and 2 bases at J, with 16 bases between. The CDR3 coding sequence is TGTGCCAGCAGTCCTTTAAGACTGGCGGCCTACGAGCAGTACTTC. It specifies CASSPLRLAAYEQYF.

This clonotype showed up just a few times. The chain has TRBV7-8 and TRBJ2-3; perhaps TRBD2 as D (5 bases). This CDR3 is 13 amino acids long. V lost 6 bases and J 5 bases, leaving 12 bases between the germline ends. Germline CDR1 SGHVS, CDR2 FQNEAQ. CDR3 in amino acids: CASRRPAGDTQYF. The DNA of the CDR3 is TGTGCCAGCAGGCGGCCCGCGGGAGATACGCAGTATTTT. The complete variable domain, with remaining parts taken from reference TRBV7-8 and TRBJ2-3, reads GAGVSQSPRYKVAKRGQDVALRCDPISGHVSLFWYQQALGQGPEFLTYFQNEAQLDKSGLPSDRFFAERPEGSVSTLKIQRTQQEDSAVYLCASRRPAGDTQYFGPGTRLTVL.

This clonotype has a count of ten or more. The chain couples TRBV20-1 to TRBJ2-5; unclear D gene. This CDR3 contains 14 residues. The V end lost 2 bases, the J end lost 0 bases, and 10 bases lay between the germline ends. CDR1 and CDR2 (germline): DFQATT, SNEGSKA (reference sequence). CDR3: CSARTSDNQETQYF. CDR3 coding DNA: TGCAGTGCTAGAACCTCAGATAACCAAGAGACCCAGTACTTC.

This clonotype appeared many times. V gene TRBV20-1 combines with J gene TRBJ2-5; D not resolved. CDR3 length equals 13 residues. Trimming removed 3 bases at V and 3 bases at J, with 11 bases between. Germline CDR1 is DFQATT and CDR2 is SNEGSKA (reference sequence). The CDR3 DNA reads as TGCAGTGCTAGGCACAGTTCCGAAGAGACCCAGTACTTC. Amino acid sequence: CSARHSSEETQYF.

This chain links TRBV28 with TRBJ2-1; 12 bases agree with TRBD1. Germline lookup yields CDR1 MDHEN and CDR2 SYDVKM. The CDR3 has 17 amino acids. V was clipped by 6 bases and J by 6 bases; unmatched bases: 12. The chain's CDR3 is CASRPSMGQGAGNEQFF. The DNA for the CDR3 is TGTGCCAGCAGACCATCCATGGGACAGGGGGCTGGCAATGAGCAGTTCTTC.

This clonotype was found a few times. The gene calls are TRBV5-4 and TRBJ2-2, with TRBD1 matching over 8 bases. CDR1 SGHNT and CDR2 YYREEE come from the germline V gene (reference sequence). V was clipped by 7 bases and J by 6 bases; unmatched bases: 8. The CDR3 has 14 residues. The CDR3 protein is CASHRQGMAGELFF. CDR3 DNA sequence: TGTGCCAGCCATAGACAGGGGATGGCCGGGGAGCTGTTTTTT.

The chain employs TRBV7-3 and TRBJ2-1; the match to TRBD1 covers 7 bases. Trimming cost V 1 base and J 3 bases; bases outside gene matches: 3. CDR1 is SGHTA, CDR2 FQGTGA, per germline. This CDR3 has 15 residues. CDR3 loop: CASSLRGTVYNEQFF. In nucleotides, the CDR3 is TGTGCCAGCAGCTTAAGGGGGACAGTCTACAATGAGCAGTTCTTC.

This rearrangement joins TRBV19 to TRBJ2-7; 9 positions match TRBD1. The V segment lost 5 bases and the J segment 5 bases; nucleotides outside the gene matches: 4. This CDR3 is 13 amino acids long. Germline assignment: CDR1 LNHDA and CDR2 SQIVND (reference sequence). The CDR3 loop is CASSVGQGHEQYF. CDR3 DNA: TGTGCCAGTAGTGTGGGACAGGGCCACGAGCAGTACTTC.

This clonotype turned up a few times. V and J are TRBV20-1 and TRBJ2-2; D is unresolved. Between the trimmed V and J ends, which lost 8 bases and 5 bases, there was a span of 12 bases. Germline CDR1 reads DFQATT; CDR2 reads SNEGSKA (reference sequence). This CDR3 region has 12 residues. The CDR3 sequence is CSTRHVTGELFF. CDR3 coding DNA: TGCAGTACCAGACACGTAACCGGGGAGCTGTTTTTT.

The J gene is TRBJ2-7, the V gene TRBV9, with D maybe TRBD1 (10 bases). CDR3 length equals 16 residues. Germline values: CDR1 SGDLS, CDR2 YYNGEE. Trimming left V 0 bases short and J 2 bases short, with 15 bases between. The CDR3 is CASSVASGTGAYEQYF. DNA of the CDR3: TGTGCCAGCAGCGTAGCTAGCGGGACAGGGGCCTACGAGCAGTACTTC.

The chain uses TRBV12-3 or TRBV12-4 and TRBJ2-4; D uncertain. V was clipped by 2 bases and J by 1 base, with 6 bases between them. The CDR3 is 14 residues long. The CDR3 nucleotides are TGTGCCAGCAGTTTACAAAGGGCCAAAAACATTCAGTACTTC. Its translation is CASSLQRAKNIQYF.

Only a few counts were recorded for this clonotype. The rearrangement uses TRBV7-2 and TRBJ1-2; 8 nucleotides line up with TRBD1. V lost 5 bases, J lost 5 bases, and 7 bases stayed unmatched. CDR1 SGHTA and CDR2 FQGNSA come from the germline V gene. CDR3 size: 14 residues. CDR3: CASSPGQVRYGYTF. The CDR3 DNA reads as TGTGCCAGCAGCCCGGGACAGGTGCGTTATGGCTACACCTTC.

This clonotype was observed a few times. The genes are TRBV6-1 and TRBJ2-3; 15 bases match TRBD2. This CDR3 is built from 17 residues. The junction had 9 bases not matched to a gene; V was cut back by 6 bases and J by 5 bases. From germline, CDR1 is MNHNS and CDR2 SASEGT. Here the CDR3 reads CASSPSRTSGGGDTQYF. DNA for the CDR3: TGTGCCAGCAGCCCCTCCCGGACTAGCGGGGGGGGAGATACGCAGTATTTT.

This clonotype was observed at least ten times. The chain carries TRBV7-9 and TRBJ1-2; D remains ambiguous. The V end lost 2 bases, the J end lost 8 bases, and 21 bases lay between the germline ends. The germline V gene has CDR1 SEHNR and CDR2 FQNEAQ (reference sequence). This CDR3 is 16 amino acids long. The CDR3 bases are TGTGCCAGCAGCTTAACCGGCCAACCTATAACCGGGGGCTACACCTTC. Its translation: CASSLTGQPITGGYTF. Combining the CDR3 with reference TRBV7-9 and TRBJ1-2 gives the whole variable domain DTGVSQNPRHKITKRGQNVTFRCDPISEHNRLYWYRQTLGQGPEFLTYFQNEAQLEKSRLLSDRFSAERPKGSFSTLEIQRTEQGDSAMYLCASSLTGQPITGGYTFGSGTRLTVV.

This clonotype showed up many times. The V call is TRBV29-1, the J call TRBJ2-7; D is ambiguous. The CDR3 length is 12 residues. CDR1 is SQVTM and CDR2 is ANQGSEA in the germline V gene. Trimming took off 1 base at V and 11 bases at J, with 15 bases between the two ends. For the CDR3, the DNA is TGCAGCGTTGAAGGGTTGGCTGGAGTTAAGTACTTC. Amino acid sequence: CSVEGLAGVKYF.

V is TRBV11-2 and J is TRBJ2-7; 7 bases line up with TRBD1. The CDR3 has 13 amino acids. The ends lost 4 bases at V and 3 bases at J; junction bases unmatched: 3. CDR1 and CDR2 from the germline V gene are SGHAT and FQNNGV. In DNA form, the CDR3 reads TGTGCCAGCAGCTCGACAGGGAACTACGAGCAGTACTTC. Amino acid sequence: CASSSTGNYEQYF.

The genes are TRBV20-1 and TRBJ2-3; no firm D call. The V and J ends lost 0 bases and 0 bases respectively, with 10 bases between them. CDR3 length: 15 amino acids. CDR1 DFQATT and CDR2 SNEGSKA come from the germline V gene (reference sequence). This CDR3 reads CSARDLVSSTDTQYF. DNA of the CDR3: TGCAGTGCTAGAGATCTTGTCAGTAGCACAGATACGCAGTATTTT.

The chain is built from TRBV29-1 and TRBJ2-3, with 9 positions matching TRBD2. V shed 6 bases, J shed 6 bases, and the junction held 10 bases outside the gene matches. The CDR3 sequence is 14 residues long. Per the germline V gene, CDR1 is SQVTM and CDR2 is ANQGSEA. Here the CDR3 DNA reads TGCAGCGTCGATAGCGGGAGAAAGATTGATACGCAGTATTTT. Translation gives CSVDSGRKIDTQYF.